Each of the 22 T cell receptor beta chains below was sequenced from the same sample in a study of beta chain features in type 1 diabetes. Reverse transcribing all isolated RNA meant expressed TCRB transcripts were sequenced. Data came from immunoSEQ multiplex PCR; TCRdb stores just in-frame clones and leaves some out. The table records 310,000 or so clones, 9.5% to 11% of them present only once. Sequences were obtained from naive CD4+ T cells from blood. Source of these receptors: a woman in her twenties or thirties in good health.

In this sample, this clone turned up a few times. V usage is TRBV5-4 and J usage is TRBJ2-3; D might be TRBD1 (6 bases). Trimming shortened V by 4 bases and J by 3 bases, and 15 bases separated the two germline ends. The CDR3 extends over 15 amino acids. Germline CDR1 and CDR2: SGHNT and YYREEE (reference sequence). As DNA, the CDR3 is TGTGCCAGCAGCACAAGGACAGTAGGTACAGATACGCAGTATTTT. Its protein is CASSTRTVGTDTQYF.

The chain is built from TRBV7-8 and TRBJ2-5; TRBD2 aligns across 10 bases. The germline CDR1 and CDR2 sequences are SGHVS and FQNEAQ. This CDR3 region has 18 residues. With 1 base clipped from V and 5 bases from J, the junction kept 13 bases outside the gene matches. The CDR3 DNA sequence: TGTGCCAGCAGCTTAGGTGGCGGTTGGCTAGCGGGAGAGGAGACCCAGTACTTC. It specifies CASSLGGGWLAGEETQYF.

This clone was seen a handful of times. CDR3 bases: TGTGCCAGCTCACCGACAGAGATAGAGACCCAGTACTTC. Residues: CASSPTEIETQYF. The chain couples TRBV18 to TRBJ2-5, with a tentative D call TRBD1 (5 bases). Per germline, CDR1 KGHSH and CDR2 LQKENI. This CDR3 is built from 13 residues. Trimming stripped 3 bases from V and 4 bases from J, with 9 bases between. The full variable domain, its missing parts supplied by reference TRBV18 and TRBJ2-5, is NAGVMQNPRHLVRRRGQEARLRCSPMKGHSHVYWYRQLPEEGLKFMVYLQKENIIDESGMPKERFSAEFPKEGPSILRIQQVVRGDSAAYFCASSPTEIETQYFGPGTRLLVL.

In this sample, this clone turned up a few times. J is TRBJ1-1 and V is TRBV6-4; perhaps TRBD1 as D (6 bases). Germline V lookup: CDR1 MRHNA, CDR2 SNTAGT. The CDR3 runs to 14 residues. V shed 6 bases and J shed 3 bases, with 14 bases lying between them. The CDR3 bases are TGTGCCAGCAGGGAACAGGGATGGGACACTGAAGCTTTCTTT. This codes for CASREQGWDTEAFF.

This clone has only a few counts. The chain employs TRBV6-5 and TRBJ2-7; D may be TRBD1 (5 bases). Germline-derived CDR1 and CDR2 are MNHEY and SVGAGI. The CDR3 totals 15 residues. The ends were cut back, 0 bases at V and 3 bases at J, with 12 bases in the middle. For the CDR3, the DNA is TGTGCCAGCAGTTACTCCATAAACCAGGGCTACGAGCAGTACTTC. Translation gives CASSYSINQGYEQYF.

The chain links TRBV7-9 to TRBJ2-7; maybe TRBD2 (5 bases). Germline-derived CDR1 and CDR2 are SEHNR and FQNEAQ (reference sequence). This CDR3 contains 14 residues. Trimming took off 0 bases at V and 9 bases at J, with 15 bases between the two ends. The CDR3 DNA reads as TGTGCCAGCAGCTTAGCTAGCGTGACCCATGGGCAGTACTTC. This translates into CASSLASVTHGQYF.

The chain couples TRBV13 to TRBJ2-1; D is ambiguous. The CDR3 totals 11 residues. CDR1 and CDR2 from the germline V gene are PRHDT and FYEKMQ (reference sequence). Between the trimmed V and J ends, which lost 5 bases and 10 bases, there was a span of 9 bases. The CDR3 loop reads CASSLTFEQFF. For the CDR3, the DNA is TGTGCCAGCAGCCTTACTTTCGAGCAGTTCTTC. The full variable domain, completed using reference TRBV13 and TRBJ2-1, is AAGVIQSPRHLIKEKRETATLKCYPIPRHDTVYWYQQGPGQDPQFLISFYEKMQSDKGSIPDRFSAQQFSDYHSELNMSSLELGDSALYFCASSLTFEQFFGPGTRLTVL.

This clone was counted a few times. V usage is TRBV7-3 and J usage is TRBJ2-3; TRBD2 matches 10 bases. This CDR3 comprises 16 residues. The trim removed 5 bases at V and 2 bases at J, leaving 7 bases unmatched. Germline CDR1 SGHTA, CDR2 FQGTGA. The CDR3, as DNA: TGTGCCAGCAGCCTCACAGCGGGAGGGTCCACAGATACGCAGTATTTT. This gives the protein CASSLTAGGSTDTQYF.

The V gene is TRBV7-2, the J gene TRBJ2-7; the match to TRBD1 covers 7 bases. The germline V gene has CDR1 SGHTA and CDR2 FQGNSA. Trimming removed 5 bases from V and 2 bases from J; junction bases left unmatched: 6. The CDR3 is made up of 14 amino acids. CDR3 sequence reads: CASSPRQGPYEQYF. CDR3 DNA sequence: TGTGCCAGCAGCCCCCGACAGGGACCCTACGAGCAGTACTTC.

The chain is built from TRBV5-4 and TRBJ2-7; TRBD1 is a possible D gene (6 bases). The CDR3 is 13 amino acids. V was trimmed by 6 bases and J by 0 bases, leaving 10 bases between them. Per germline, CDR1 SGHNT and CDR2 YYREEE (reference sequence). The DNA for the CDR3 is TGTGCCAGCAACCGGGACAACTCCTACGAGCAGTACTTC. This translates into CASNRDNSYEQYF.

This clone was picked up a small number of times. The chain links TRBV18 to TRBJ2-4; no firm D call. This CDR3 is 14 amino acids long. Germline V gene data show CDR1 as KGHSH and CDR2 as LQKENI. V was cut by 0 bases and J by 6 bases, with 9 bases left in between. The CDR3 nucleotides are TGTGCCAGCTCACCACCGGCAGGCAGAAACATTCAGTACTTC. Encoded protein: CASSPPAGRNIQYF.

The rearrangement links TRBV5-1 to TRBJ2-1; 8 bases line up with TRBD2. V was pared by 0 bases and J by 5 bases, with 10 bases of the junction left unmatched. CDR3 length: 17 residues. CDR1 SGHRS and CDR2 YFSETQ come from the germline V gene. CDR3 coding DNA: TGCGCCAGCAGCTTGGATGGCGGGAGGTCAACCGACAATGAGCAGTTCTTC. Its protein product is CASSLDGGRSTDNEQFF.

For the CDR3, the DNA is TGTGCCACCAGCAGTATCCGACAGGGGGTTGAGACCCAGTACTTC. This sequence encodes CATSSIRQGVETQYF. V usage is TRBV15 and J usage is TRBJ2-5; 9 bases line up with TRBD1. CDR3 length: 15 amino acids. Germline CDR1 and CDR2: LNHNV and YYDKDF (reference sequence). Trimming at V came to 3 bases and at J to 5 bases, leaving 7 bases not matched to a gene.

This clone came up a few times. The J gene is TRBJ1-2, the V gene TRBV6-5; no clear D. The CDR3 is 14 amino acids. The V end lost 5 bases, the J end lost 6 bases, and 16 bases lay between the germline ends. CDR1 is MNHEY and CDR2 is SVGAGI in the germline V gene. CDR3 in amino acids: CASSLRAPGDGYTF. The CDR3 DNA reads as TGTGCCAGCAGTCTGAGGGCCCCCGGCGATGGCTACACCTTC.

The sample holds a few counts of this clone. The V gene is TRBV5-6, the J gene TRBJ2-7, with D unclear. CDR1 SGHDT and CDR2 YYEEEE come from the germline V gene. Trimming stripped 2 bases from V and 7 bases from J, with 10 bases between. The CDR3 contains 12 residues. In nucleotides, the CDR3 is TGTGCCAGCAGCTTCAGGCAGAAGGAGCAGTACTTC. Translation: CASSFRQKEQYF.

The chain has TRBV27 and TRBJ2-3; TRBD1 matches 8 bases. Germline-derived CDR1 and CDR2 are MNHEY and SMNVEV (reference sequence). J was trimmed by 0 bases and V by 6 bases; bases with no gene match: 14. The CDR3 extends over 18 amino acids. The CDR3 region is CASRKNTGGTVSTDTQYF. As DNA, the CDR3 is TGTGCCAGCAGAAAGAATACAGGGGGGACAGTAAGCACAGATACGCAGTATTTT.

This clone was counted only a few times. V is TRBV2 and J is TRBJ2-7, with TRBD1 matching over 7 bases. Per germline, CDR1 SNHLY and CDR2 FYNNEI. The CDR3 extends over 14 amino acids. The J segment lost 1 base and the V segment lost 4 bases, leaving 4 bases of the junction unmatched. In nucleotides, the CDR3 is TGTGCCAGCAGTGGACAGGGCCCGTCCTACGAGCAGTACTTC. Translation gives CASSGQGPSYEQYF. The full variable domain, with the rest looked up from reference TRBV2 and TRBJ2-7, is EPEVTQTPSHQVTQMGQEVILRCVPISNHLYFYWYRQILGQKVEFLVSFYNNEISEKSEIFDDQFSVERPDGSNFTLKIRSTKLEDSAMYFCASSGQGPSYEQYFGPGTRLTVT.

Comment on this clone: The same CDR3 can be traced to other DNA sequences in this sample. This chain joins TRBV18 and TRBJ1-1; D unclear. The CDR3 contains 13 residues. V lost 3 bases, J lost 1 base, and 6 bases lay in between. Germline assignment: CDR1 KGHSH and CDR2 LQKENI. Here the CDR3 DNA reads TGTGCCAGCTCACCGAGACAGAACACTGAAGCTTTCTTT. This codes for CASSPRQNTEAFF.

This clone was picked up a small number of times. The rearrangement uses TRBV6-6 and TRBJ2-7, with a possible D match to TRBD2 (5 bases). Per germline, CDR1 MNHNY and CDR2 SVGAGI (reference sequence). The CDR3 spans 13 residues. V was pared by 6 bases and J by 7 bases, with 16 bases between. The DNA for the CDR3 is TGTGCCAGCAGACAGACTACTAAGGGTGAGCAGTACTTC. Its protein product is CASRQTTKGEQYF.

V and J are TRBV7-8 and TRBJ2-5; 8 nucleotides align to TRBD1. Per the germline V gene, CDR1 is SGHVS and CDR2 is FQNEAQ. V gave up 4 bases and J gave up 2 bases; unmatched junction bases: 6. This CDR3 is 15 amino acids long. CDR3 in DNA: TGTGCCAGCAGCTCACAGGGGGATTGGCAAGAGACCCAGTACTTC. Its translation is CASSSQGDWQETQYF. Based on the CDR3 plus reference TRBV7-8 and TRBJ2-5, the full variable domain is GAGVSQSPRYKVAKRGQDVALRCDPISGHVSLFWYQQALGQGPEFLTYFQNEAQLDKSGLPSDRFFAERPEGSVSTLKIQRTQQEDSAVYLCASSSQGDWQETQYFGPGTRLLVL.

This clone was counted a few times. The V gene is TRBV29-1, the J gene TRBJ2-7; TRBD1 matches at 9 bases. From germline, CDR1 is SQVTM and CDR2 ANQGSEA. V shed 6 bases, J shed 7 bases, and the junction held 10 bases outside the gene matches. The CDR3 contains 13 residues. CDR3 nucleotide sequence: TGCAGCGTCGCCCGGGACAGGGCGAATGAGCAGTACTTC. Its protein product is CSVARDRANEQYF.

In its sample, this clone was seen a few times. This chain connects TRBV5-1 to TRBJ2-7; D possibly corresponds to TRBD2 (5 bases). Trimming took off 5 bases at V and 0 bases at J, with 9 bases between the two ends. The CDR3 loop spans 13 amino acids. Germline lookup yields CDR1 SGHRS and CDR2 YFSETQ. CDR3 residues: CASSASGSYEQYF. CDR3 nucleotides: TGCGCCAGCAGTGCCAGCGGCTCCTACGAGCAGTACTTC.